The T cell receptor beta chain described here comes from a study of cytomegalovirus exposure and HLA in healthy donors (dated by TCRdb to 2016 to 2017). Regarding the research as a whole: An earlier analysis of about 560 of the donors reported 276 Gb of sequence data and about 120 million unique TCR beta sequences obtained from around 190 million T cells. The later analysis used no new phenotypic data to find candidate immune exposures, relying instead on TCR beta sequences and their occurrence across donors. Because of strong linkage in the cohort, roughly five DR-DQ haplotypes were treated as single units for association and clustering. Donor age, sex, ethnicity and CMV serostatus were collected together with the repertoire data. Genome-wide SNP genotypes for about three fifths of the roughly 700 donors were used in a later genetic analysis, which treated that subset as a discovery cohort. A later analysis re-examined previously published TCR beta repertoires from several hundred donors and added high-resolution HLA genotyping to investigate patterns of TCR occurrence. An early release that covered some 640 HLA-typed donors contained approximately 290 gigabases of sequencing data and about 93 million unique TCR sequences. The study aimed to test whether cataloging public T cell receptors could reveal signatures of past pathogen exposure. Using immunosequencing, the study profiled T cell repertoires from 640 or so subjects and related those repertoires to cytomegalovirus serostatus. Every discovery cohort repertoire had been produced on one sequencing platform. High-throughput TCR immunosequencing, statistical association of individual TCRs with disease status, and machine learning were combined to predict cytomegalovirus infection status. In an earlier analysis of around 540 of the donors, high-throughput TCR beta sequencing was used to judge whether each TCR beta V gene segment behaved as functional or pseudogenic. Class I and class II HLA loci were covered by the typing at four-digit resolution. Besides the first cohort of around 670 subjects, a separate validation cohort made up of 95 to 150 different subjects was used. Across roughly 420 genotyped donors of the cohort, an average of about 240,000 unique TCR beta nucleotide sequences per donor were sequenced, and roughly 18% of those sequences were non-productive. The genetic ancestry cluster associated with self-reported Caucasian donors included around 76% of the 300 to 450 genotyped donors. The number of typed donors differed by locus: about 620-640 for A, B, C, DRB1 and DQB1; 500 to 550 for DQA1; around 610 for DPA1; and 400 to 480 for DPB1.

The cohort comprised several hundred healthy bone marrow donors. All cohort members were sampled while nominally healthy, although unrecorded immune exposures were likely present. The donor was CMV seropositive and belonged to the group of more than 250 seropositive cohort members. Each donor provided a peripheral blood sample, and peripheral blood mononuclear cells were used for TCR beta sequencing. Genomic DNA was extracted from the blood cell samples with the Qiagen DNeasy Blood Extraction Kit. Library generation was performed with the immunoSEQ multiplex PCR assay. For the multiplex PCR, a mixture combining 60 forward primers for TCR Vbeta segments and 13 reverse primers for TCR Jbeta segments was used. A multiplex PCR assay on genomic DNA amplified the CDR3 region of rearranged TCR beta genes. On the Illumina HiSeq System, the amplified TCR beta libraries were sequenced as 87-base-pair reads. The source study handled its data this way. A later analysis counted tens of millions of unique TCR beta chains across the 650 to 800 repertoires, and around 9.9 million of these chains were shared by at least two donors. A nearest-neighbor algorithm error-corrected the raw reads and collapsed the reads into unique sequences, merging closely related sequences to remove PCR and sequencing errors. V, D and J gene segments were assigned by aligning CDR3 sequences to IMGT reference sequences. For a sequence to be retained, at least a six-nucleotide match to both a V gene segment and a J gene segment was required. Rearrangements were called productive when the CDR3 lacked stop codons and stayed in frame with V and J; all others were non-productive. Following IMGT convention, CDR3 was defined as the stretch from the second conserved V-encoded cysteine up to the conserved J-encoded phenylalanine. The earlier analysis of about 610 of the donors excluded any sequence lacking an unambiguous match to a single V gene segment. An earlier analysis of 587 of the donors classified V segments as functional when productive rearrangements were above 56.7% and as segregating when the standard deviation between donors was above 5%. A statistical classification framework was developed to diagnose cytomegalovirus status using the catalog of TCR beta chain sequences. In a later analysis, TCR nucleotide sequences were compared against IMGT/GENE-DB human TR gene sequences so that V and J genes could be assigned. Using the TCRdist pipeline, a later analysis assigned CDR3 sequences along with most-parsimonious VDJ recombination scenarios. A later analysis defined each TCR beta chain by its CDR3 amino acid sequence plus V-gene family, and excluded reads lacking a unique V-gene family. To address suspected cross-contamination and a sequencing artifact, a later analysis removed approximately 600 highly shared, low-generation-probability nucleotide sequences. A later analysis calculated a clonal expansion index for each public chain from normalized within-repertoire ranks of inferred template counts. In a later analysis, generation probabilities were computed with a VDJ recombination model fitted to out-of-frame rearrangements, and the resulting probabilities were checked against IGoR. A later analysis scored TCR-TCR, TCR-HLA and TCR-CMV co-occurrence with hypergeometric tests, applying a repertoire-size bias correction to TCR pairs. To estimate false discovery rates, a later analysis permuted the HLA or CMV assignments 20 times. A later analysis grouped co-occurring TCRs with DBSCAN, adding TCRdist sequence similarity when clustering within HLA-allele-positive subsets. For co-occurrence clustering, repertoires with fewer than 30,000 or more than 120,000 public chains were excluded, along with a handful of repertoires with anomalous nucleotide sharing. TCRdb carries this immuneACCESS record with in-frame sequences only. Its versions omit some clonotypes, under half of them owing to an unresolved V gene in the studies checked, with the rest unexplained. V, J and clone size reflect that table, while D and trimming were determined from the DNA. This sample holds 180,000 or so clones; approximately 83% were observed only once. Roughly 10% of the sample rests with the top ten.

Taken from the germline V gene, the CDR1 and CDR2 loops are SNHLY and FYNNEI. V is reduced by 3 bases and J by 4 bases, leaving a spacing of 10 bases between them. The CDR3, cysteine through phenylalanine, is 14 amino acids long. This entry keeps only the CDR3 DNA: 42 bases, framed from base 1. The paper as a whole reports these results and caveats: In this cohort, only TCR beta chains were sequenced, and detectable features were limited by the absence of alpha or paired-chain data. The study gave a list of over 150 TCR beta chains associated with cytomegalovirus. The classifier was reported to diagnose cytomegalovirus status with high specificity and sensitivity in both the original cohort and the validation cohort. A later analysis reported that several top co-occurrence clusters appeared linked to parvovirus B19, influenza, CMV and Epstein-Barr virus. It was suggested by the authors that the approach could potentially be generalized to other disease states and immunological phenotypes. A further reported finding was that TCR beta sequences accurately predicted the HLA-A and HLA-B alleles for most subjects in the first cohort. The presence/absence analyses assumed that sequencing depth was roughly uniform across donors, and that assumption may not be true. Most TCR sequences were observed very rarely across donors, whereas some public TCRs were present in many individuals. Immune exposure information for the cohort was limited to CMV serostatus. Most CMV-associated TCR beta chains appeared to be HLA-restricted in a later analysis, and the HLA associations seemed to be driven largely by CMV exposure. The sequencing pipeline was judged likely to have produced a cluster of highly shared sequence variants as a technical artifact. In a later analysis, HLA-associated TCR beta chains were found to be more clonally expanded and to have lower generation probabilities than equally common non-associated chains. Correlated functional status among segregating V segments might reflect linkage disequilibrium, but an unknown experimental factor could not be ruled out. According to a later analysis, TCR association rates differed among HLA loci, with DRB1 alleles showing the most associated TCRs and HLA-C alleles showing the fewest. Because counts were too low, seventeen rarely observed V segments, including chromosome 9 orphons, were left out of the earlier analysis of 587 of the donors. A later genetic analysis associated a missense DCLRE1C variant with V-gene and J-gene trimming of TCR beta chains, and an independent cohort replicated the association. In vitro tests confirmed that a few of the cytomegalovirus-associated TCR beta chains recognize cytomegalovirus antigens. In an earlier analysis of 587 of the donors, most TCR beta V segments appeared in productive rearrangements about 87% or about 30% of the time, broadly matching IMGT annotations. Because HLA typing was missing for some donors at each locus, association tests included only the typed subset. At a false discovery rate of 0.05, a later analysis linked approximately 18,000 TCR beta sequences to specific HLA alleles. According to a later genetic analysis, donors in an Asian-associated ancestry cluster had fewer N-insertions in productive TCRs than the approximately 650-donor mean. The 87-base-pair reads could not distinguish some IMGT-functional V segments, including TRBV6-2 and TRBV6-3, so those segments were excluded. When HLA alleles, especially DR and DQ, strongly co-occurred, attributing TCR associations to individual alleles was difficult.

Concerning this clone: Its antigen remains undetermined. Qualities for individual bases were not recorded, and no much larger clone is one base off.

This sequence originates from a man younger than 30 in good health and CMV-seropositive. The source material was PBMCs. The sequence joins TRBV2 to TRBJ1-5; confidence is insufficient to name the D gene. The CDR3 protein is CASSDNSRNQPQHF. In nucleotides, the sequence is TGTGCCAGCAGTGATAACAGCCGTAATCAGCCCCAGCATTTT.